These 3 T cell receptor beta chains originate from one sample sequenced in a study of neoadjuvant anti-PD-1 for oral cavity cancer. Time point defined: after neoadjuvant nivolumab, at surgical resection. TCRdb keeps only in-frame clones here, not all; method: immunoSEQ multiplex PCR. The sample holds about 32,000 clones; approximately 80% are singletons and the top ten take nearly 3.5%. The source was PBMCs, collected after nivolumab (anti-PD-1) treatment. These receptor sequences come from a person aged 40 to 85 with oral cavity squamous cell carcinoma.

This clone was seen more than once but under ten times. The chain combines TRBV25-1 with TRBJ2-6, with 10 bases aligning to TRBD1. Germline lookup yields CDR1 MGHDK and CDR2 SYGVNS. The CDR3 runs 18 residues. V dropped 6 bases and J dropped 4; count of bases not matched to a gene: 12. The CDR3 is CASSNPGTGALGANVLTF. The DNA of the CDR3 is TGTGCCAGCAGCAACCCCGGGACAGGGGCTCTGGGGGCCAACGTCCTGACTTTC.

This clone was counted between two and nine times. V gene TRBV7-2 combines with J gene TRBJ2-7, with D possibly called TRBD1 or TRBD2 (6 bases each). The CDR3 is 15 amino acids. Germline CDR1 SGHTA, CDR2 FQGNSA. V was trimmed by 5 bases and J by 0 bases, leaving 14 bases between them. Here the CDR3 DNA reads TGTGCCAGCAGCCCGGGAGCGACAGGCTCCTACGAGCAGTACTTC. This codes for CASSPGATGSYEQYF.

The chain uses TRBV15 and TRBJ1-2, with D unclear. V was clipped by 0 bases and J by 0 bases, with 5 bases between them. This CDR3 spans 14 amino acids. Germline V gene sequence: CDR1 LNHNV, CDR2 YYDKDF (reference sequence). CDR3 loop: CATSRESTNYGYTF. The CDR3 nucleotides read TGTGCCACCAGCAGAGAAAGTACTAACTATGGCTACACCTTC.